The entry below describes one T cell receptor (beta chain). Its target is unknown. V was shortened by 7 bases and J by 4 bases, with 11 bases between the two germline ends. From germline, CDR1 is SGHRS and CDR2 YFSETQ. The length of the CDR3 is 13 residues. Primers: 60 Vbeta forward and 13 Jbeta reverse. Assay: immunoSEQ multiplex PCR; the TCRdb copy retains only in-frame clones and omits some. The table includes some 90,000 clones, approximately 83% detected once. This sample stems from a study of cytomegalovirus exposure and HLA in healthy donors. On the study more broadly: HLA-typed donors contributed some 77 million unique TCRs, which were held in an early data release. Whole-study findings and limits: Among CMV-associated TCR beta chains, most appeared HLA-restricted in a later analysis. In an earlier analysis, productive rearrangement rates for most beta V segments clustered near 87% or 30%.

Likely unrecorded immune exposures existed in these nominally healthy donors. The sequence was collected from a man aged 45-60 years in good health and CMV-seronegative. This chain connects TRBV5-1 to TRBJ2-2; D is perhaps TRBD1 (6 bases). The sample taken for sequencing was PBMCs. CDR3 loop: CASLPGATGELFF. The CDR3 DNA is TGCGCCAGCCTCCCAGGGGCCACCGGGGAGCTGTTTTTT.